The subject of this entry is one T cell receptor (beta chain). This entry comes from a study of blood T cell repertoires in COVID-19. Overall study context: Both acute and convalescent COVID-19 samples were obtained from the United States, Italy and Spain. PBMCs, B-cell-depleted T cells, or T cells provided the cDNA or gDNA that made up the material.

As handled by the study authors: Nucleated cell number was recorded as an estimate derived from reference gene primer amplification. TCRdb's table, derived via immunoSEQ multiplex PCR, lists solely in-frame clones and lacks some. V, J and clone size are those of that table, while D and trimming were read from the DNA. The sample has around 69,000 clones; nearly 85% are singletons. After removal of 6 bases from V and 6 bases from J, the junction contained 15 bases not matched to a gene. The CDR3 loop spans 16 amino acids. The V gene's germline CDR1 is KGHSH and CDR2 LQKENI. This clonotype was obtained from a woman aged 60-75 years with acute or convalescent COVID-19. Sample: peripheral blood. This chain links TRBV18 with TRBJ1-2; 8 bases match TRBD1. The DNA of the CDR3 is TGTGCCAGCTCGCAGACCCTGAACAGGGGGAAAGATGGCTACACCTTC. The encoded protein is CASSQTLNRGKDGYTF.